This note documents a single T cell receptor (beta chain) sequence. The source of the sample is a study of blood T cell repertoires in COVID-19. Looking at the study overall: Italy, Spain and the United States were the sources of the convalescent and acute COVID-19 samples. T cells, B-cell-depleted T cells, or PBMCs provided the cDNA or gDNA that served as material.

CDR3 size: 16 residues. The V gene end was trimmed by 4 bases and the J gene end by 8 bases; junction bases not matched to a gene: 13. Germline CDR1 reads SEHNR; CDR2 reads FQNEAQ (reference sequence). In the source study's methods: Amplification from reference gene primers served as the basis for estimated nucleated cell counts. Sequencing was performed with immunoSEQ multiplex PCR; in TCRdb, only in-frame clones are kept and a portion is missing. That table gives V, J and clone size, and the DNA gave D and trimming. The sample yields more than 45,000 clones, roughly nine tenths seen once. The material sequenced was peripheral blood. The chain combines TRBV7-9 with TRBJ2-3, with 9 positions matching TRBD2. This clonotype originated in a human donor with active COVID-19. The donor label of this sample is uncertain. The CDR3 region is CASSSGLSGGLGTQYF. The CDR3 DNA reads TGTGCCAGCAGCTCGGGACTAAGCGGGGGGCTTGGTACGCAGTATTTT.